The T cell receptor beta chain described here comes from a study of molecular identifiers for immune sequencing clone quantification (dated by TCRdb to between 2018 and 2020). About the study as a whole: For a replicate experiment, RNA from about 20,000 or 100,000 naive CD8 T cells was divided into five aliquots, of which four were sequenced. This methods study used CD8 T cells to benchmark TCR RNA copy counting and molecular-identifier clustering-based TCR repertoire sequencing (MIDCIRS). On the study overall, not on this receptor specifically: Highly expanded clone sizes could be underestimated if identical TCR molecules share a barcode. When barcode sub-clustering was omitted, TCR diversity was inflated by chimeric consensus sequences, with chimeras reaching as high as 47%. Modeling gave about three recovered TCR RNA copies per cell versus around 9.9 by digital PCR, implying roughly 29% capture efficiency. In CMV-specific effector cells, over 98% of molecules were held by clones above 20 RNA copies, whereas under 1% of molecules were held by such clones in naive cells. Naive libraries contained spiked-in Jurkat TCR RNA (approximately 10 copies' worth), which is not part of the donor repertoire. A single cell's worth of spiked-in Jurkat TCR RNA was reported detectable even among 850,000 to 1,000,000 naive CD8 T cells.

The CDR3, cysteine through phenylalanine, is 10 amino acids long. The sequence is cut down to CDR3 DNA, 30 bases in frame from base 1. Compared with germline, V lacks 6 bases and J lacks 5 bases; bases without a gene match: 0. From a lookup of the germline V gene, CDR1 and CDR2 are SQVTM and ANQGSEA. Libraries of naive CD8 T cells were generated from about 19,000 to 1,100,000 sorted cells, with 10%, 30% or 50% of the purified RNA used. Naive CD8 T cells, defined as CD8+CD4-CCR7+CD45RA+, were FACS-sorted into RLT Plus buffer on a BD FACSAria II. Roughly ten TCR copies' worth of Jurkat RNA were spiked into about 20,000-1,000,000 naive CD8 T cell samples to test detection sensitivity. CD8 T cells were enriched with RosetteSep CD8+ T Cell Enrichment Cocktail and Ficoll-Paque, followed by ACK red cell lysis. Libraries were made using PCR. These reads were obtained on an Illumina HiSeq 4000. Bulk TCR libraries were prepared as previously described, using TCR primers listed in Table S5. Purification of total RNA was performed with the Qiagen AllPrep DNA/RNA kit. Before any analysis, reads coming from multiple sequencing runs of the same library were combined into one pool. For the original study's pipeline: Reads were retained only if an exact TCR constant sequence was present, and the retained reads were trimmed to 150 nt and grouped according to their 12-nt molecular barcodes. Reads inside each barcode group were sub-clustered using a 15% Levenshtein threshold, and a quality-weighted consensus sequence was constructed for each RNA molecule. Non-functional sequences were filtered out, along with any lower-count sequence sitting one edit away from another sequence. Barcode sub-clusters with fewer than 20% of the maximum read count were removed, based on fitting two negative binomial distributions. TCRdb reworked the public reads: Q25 trimming with fastp, MiXCR clone assembly, productive beta chains retained. Each CDR3 protein appears once, grouped with its most common genes and DNA. Here the V and J calls rest on TCRdb's processing, not on the authors' analysis. The sample records about half a million distinct CDR3 sequences, about a fifth of which are singletons. Around 0.86% of the sample is taken by the ten largest.

About this clonotype: This receptor's antigen is unknown. There are no base qualities to consult, and no much larger clone falls within one base.

The rearranged chain carries TRBV29-1 and TRBJ2-7; 8 bases in between match TRBD1. The origin of this receptor is a human donor in good health. Some libraries in this study had Jurkat cell RNA spiked in. Sequencing input: naive CD8+ T cells from blood, with Jurkat cell RNA spiked in. Explained via the paper, the cell subset or site label denotes: FACS-sorted CD8+CD4-CCR7+CD45RA+ naive T cells. The DNA sequence follows: TGCAGCGTGACAGGGGACGAGCAGTACTTC. Its translation is CSVTGDEQYF.